This TCR beta chain was captured by sequencing in a study of T cell responses to AZD1222 COVID-19 vaccine. The data were produced by immunoSEQ multiplex PCR, yet TCRdb's version contains in-frame clones alone and is incomplete. The sample contains roughly 140,000 clones, more than 75% of which appear only once. Germline V lookup: CDR1 SGHRS, CDR2 YFSETQ. This CDR3 spans 15 amino acids. Trimming cost V 5 bases and J 2 bases, with 16 bases left between them. This clonotype was obtained from an adult in good health. V is TRBV5-1 and J is TRBJ1-1; TRBD1 is a possible D gene (6 bases). Sample: peripheral blood, taken on day 0 of MenACWY control vaccination. CDR3 amino acids: CASRPDSQFNTEAFF. The CDR3 coding sequence is TGCGCCAGCAGGCCGGACAGTCAATTCAACACTGAAGCTTTCTTT.